One sample yielded the 27 T cell receptor beta chains listed below, sequenced in a study of T-cell reconstitution after alpha-beta-depleted transplantation in children. As it was prepared, the TCRbeta library received unique molecular identifiers. TCRdb redid the calling of the PCR reads with MiXCR, one entry per CDR3 protein. Seen here are 700,000 to 950,000 distinct CDR3 sequences, 16% observed once, and the top ten hold approximately 5%. This material consisted of PBMCs, mostly from graft donor cells, taken 360 days after TCRalphabeta/CD19-depleted stem cell transplant. The receptors shown here come from a male patient between 5 and 17 years old who had a stem cell transplant for acute lymphoblastic leukemia, so the T cells may come from the graft donor.

This clonotype showed up just a few times. The rearrangement joins TRBV7-9 to TRBJ2-1; a weak D match, TRBD2 (6 bases). The CDR3 spans 16 residues. V lost 5 bases and J 10 bases, leaving 24 bases between the germline ends. Germline CDR1 is SEHNR and CDR2 is FQNEAQ (reference sequence). The chain's CDR3 is CASSLRLDYRQWEQFF. The DNA for the CDR3 is TGTGCCAGCAGCCTTAGACTAGACTATCGACAATGGGAGCAGTTCTTC.

The CDR3 is CASSSGVGREEKLFF. The CDR3 region has the DNA TGTGCCAGCAGCTCGGGGGTAGGGAGAGAAGAAAAACTGTTTTTT. The chain links TRBV7-9 to TRBJ1-4; tentative D call: TRBD1 (5 bases). V was clipped by 4 bases and J by 8 bases, with 17 bases between them. Germline CDR1 and CDR2: SEHNR and FQNEAQ (reference sequence). The CDR3 loop spans 15 amino acids. Filled out from reference TRBV7-9 and TRBJ1-4, the complete variable domain reads DTGVSQNPRHKITKRGQNVTFRCDPISEHNRLYWYRQTLGQGPEFLTYFQNEAQLEKSRLLSDRFSAERPKGSFSTLEIQRTEQGDSAMYLCASSSGVGREEKLFFGSGTQLSVL.

The chain uses TRBV5-1 and TRBJ2-5; 14 bases agree with TRBD2. This CDR3 comprises 14 residues. With 7 bases clipped from V and 4 bases from J, the junction kept 3 bases outside the gene matches. The germline V gene encodes CDR1 SGHRS and CDR2 YFSETQ. DNA of the CDR3: TGCGCCAGCGCGGGACTAGCGGGAGTAGAGACCCAGTACTTC. It translates to CASAGLAGVETQYF.

This clonotype was observed a few times. CDR3 bases: TGTGCCACCAGCAGAGCGCGAGGCAGGGCAGGAGAGACCCAGTACTTC. Translation: CATSRARGRAGETQYF. This sequence joins TRBV15 and TRBJ2-5; weak D call: TRBD1 (5 bases). V was pared by 1 base and J by 4 bases, with 16 bases between. This CDR3 spans 16 amino acids. The germline V gene encodes CDR1 LNHNV and CDR2 YYDKDF (reference sequence). The full variable domain, completed using reference TRBV15 and TRBJ2-5, is DAMVIQNPRYQVTQFGKPVTLSCSQTLNHNVMYWYQQKSSQAPKLLFHYYDKDFNNEADTPDNFQSRRPNTSFCFLDIRSPGLGDTAMYLCATSRARGRAGETQYFGPGTRLLVL.

The chain carries TRBV29-1 and TRBJ1-1; the D is unclear. Germline V gene sequence: CDR1 SQVTM, CDR2 ANQGSEA. This CDR3 is built from 12 residues. V lost 6 bases and J 4 bases, leaving 12 bases between the germline ends. For the CDR3, the DNA is TGCAGCGTGATGGACGTCGTCACTGAAGCTTTCTTT. Translating gives CSVMDVVTEAFF.

The CDR3 sequence is CASSERRDSTQYF. CDR3 coding DNA: TGTGCCAGCAGTGAGAGGAGGGACAGTACGCAGTATTTT. The chain couples TRBV25-1 to TRBJ2-3, with D maybe TRBD1 (7 bases). This CDR3 is 13 amino acids long. Germline CDR1 and CDR2: MGHDK and SYGVNS. V lost 3 bases and J lost 8, with 12 bases in between.

Here the CDR3 DNA reads TGCAGTGCTAGACCAAGACAGGCCATCGACCCGGAGACCCAGTACTTC. Residues: CSARPRQAIDPETQYF. The gene calls are TRBV20-1 and TRBJ2-5; weak D call: TRBD1 (6 bases). The length of the CDR3 is 16 residues. Trimming cost V 2 bases and J 5 bases, with 21 bases left between them. Germline V CDR1 and CDR2: DFQATT, SNEGSKA (reference sequence).

In its sample, this clonotype was seen a few times. The CDR3 loop is CASSPGDRGGGQPQHF. DNA for the CDR3: TGTGCCAGCAGTCCCGGAGACAGGGGCGGTGGTCAGCCCCAGCATTTT. This sequence joins TRBV12-3 or TRBV12-4 and TRBJ1-5; 8 nucleotides agree with TRBD1. CDR3 length equals 16 residues. V shed 5 bases, J shed 6 bases, and the junction held 12 bases outside the gene matches.

This clonotype was detected a few times. V is TRBV13 and J is TRBJ2-1; weak D call: TRBD1 (6 bases). Germline CDR1 reads PRHDT; CDR2 reads FYEKMQ (reference sequence). V was cut by 2 bases and J by 3 bases, with 23 bases left in between. The CDR3 covers 19 residues. This chain's CDR3 is CASSLSFVRQELLYNEQFF. The CDR3 DNA reads as TGTGCCAGCAGCTTATCGTTTGTAAGACAGGAGCTCCTCTACAATGAGCAGTTCTTC.

Many counts were recorded for this clonotype. This rearrangement joins TRBV12-3 or TRBV12-4 to TRBJ2-5, with 14 bases matching TRBD2. Unmatched junction bases numbered 5, after V lost 6 bases and J lost 2 bases. The CDR3 is 16 amino acids. CDR3 bases: TGTGCCAGCAGCCCTAGACTAGCGGGAGGGCAAGAGACCCAGTACTTC. Its protein is CASSPRLAGGQETQYF.

This clonotype was observed a few times. V is TRBV2 and J is TRBJ1-2; 9 bases are a match to TRBD1. CDR3 length equals 16 residues. V lost 2 bases and J lost 4; bases outside the gene matches: 8. Germline CDR1 reads SNHLY; CDR2 reads FYNNEI. In nucleotides, the CDR3 is TGTGCCAGCAGTGAACGTCGGACAGGGGACATCTATGGCTACACCTTC. Protein product: CASSERRTGDIYGYTF.

There are a few counts of this clonotype. The V and J genes are TRBV29-1 and TRBJ2-2; D is uncertain. This CDR3 comprises 12 residues. Germline V lookup: CDR1 SQVTM, CDR2 ANQGSEA. Trimming removed 4 bases at V and 6 bases at J, with 9 bases between. The CDR3 coding sequence is TGCAGCGTTGTTCTTCTCGCCGGGGAGCTGTTTTTT. The encoded protein is CSVVLLAGELFF.

This clonotype was counted at least ten times. J is TRBJ1-4 and V is TRBV12-3 or TRBV12-4; D may be TRBD1 (5 bases). With 4 bases removed from V and 7 bases from J, the gap between germline ends came to 16 bases. There are 15 residues in the CDR3. The chain's CDR3 is CASSSRQPGGEKLFF. CDR3 DNA sequence: TGTGCCAGCAGTTCCAGACAGCCTGGGGGTGAAAAACTGTTTTTT.

This clonotype was seen ten or more times. This chain connects TRBV9 to TRBJ2-7, with D tentatively TRBD2 (5 bases). The CDR3 is 14 amino acids. Germline CDR1 and CDR2: SGDLS and YYNGEE. The germline V and J ends were trimmed by 3 bases and 2 bases, with 12 bases remaining between them. For the CDR3, the DNA is TGTGCCAGCAGCGCCGGTCGGGGTACCTACGAGCAGTACTTC. Translating it yields CASSAGRGTYEQYF.

This clonotype was counted many times. The V and J genes are TRBV19 and TRBJ2-7; TRBD2 agrees at 10 bases. V dropped 5 bases and J dropped 0; count of bases not matched to a gene: 4. Germline assignment: CDR1 LNHDA and CDR2 SQIVND (reference sequence). The CDR3 loop spans 15 amino acids. CDR3 protein: CASSRGLAVSYEQYF. CDR3 DNA sequence: TGTGCCAGTAGTCGAGGACTAGCGGTCTCCTACGAGCAGTACTTC.

This clonotype turned up a few times. The chain has TRBV5-6 and TRBJ1-1; 8 bases match TRBD1. Germline loops: CDR1 SGHDT, CDR2 YYEEEE. V shed 3 bases, J shed 7 bases, and the junction held 5 bases outside the gene matches. CDR3 length: 13 residues. The CDR3 reads CASSWTGHSEAFF. CDR3 coding DNA: TGTGCCAGCAGCTGGACAGGGCATAGTGAAGCTTTCTTT.

This clonotype was detected a few times. The CDR3 nucleotides read TGCGCCAGCAGCTTGGTACCTAGCGGGAGCCTCAGCTCCTACGAGCAGTACTTC. This sequence encodes CASSLVPSGSLSSYEQYF. The V gene is TRBV5-1, the J gene TRBJ2-7; 10 nucleotides match TRBD2. J gave up 0 bases and V 0 bases, and 9 bases lay outside the gene matches. The CDR3 covers 18 residues. In germline, CDR1 is SGHRS, CDR2 YFSETQ.

The genes are TRBV3-1 and TRBJ2-2; no definite D call. This CDR3 is built from 15 residues. CDR1 LGHDT and CDR2 YNNKEL come from the germline V gene (reference sequence). V shed 4 bases and J shed 7 bases, with 16 bases lying between them. The CDR3 loop is CASSLLGVIGGELFF. Written as DNA, the CDR3 is TGTGCCAGCAGCCTCCTAGGAGTGATTGGCGGGGAGCTGTTTTTT.

The chain couples TRBV3-1 to TRBJ2-1, with 12 bases identical to TRBD2. Germline V gene lookup returns CDR1 LGHDT and CDR2 YNNKEL (reference sequence). The CDR3 runs to 16 residues. V trimming: 0 bases; J trimming: 7 bases; junction bases outside the gene matches: 4. Written as DNA, the CDR3 is TGTGCCAGCAGCCAAGACTTTACTAGCGGGAGGAATGAGCAGTTCTTC. Translating gives CASSQDFTSGRNEQFF.

The chain employs TRBV14 and TRBJ2-5; unclear D gene. V was pared by 4 bases and J by 2 bases, with 20 bases between. CDR1 is SGHDN and CDR2 is FVKESK in the germline V gene. The CDR3 runs to 17 residues. In nucleotides, the CDR3 is TGTGCCAGCAGCCTCCGAAGGAGCCTTGCCTCTCAAGAGACCCAGTACTTC. Amino acid sequence: CASSLRRSLASQETQYF.

Only a few counts were recorded for this clonotype. Written as DNA, the CDR3 is TGCGCCAGCAGCTTGGCCCCTAGCGGAATAGCCAAAAACATTCAGTACTTC. Its protein is CASSLAPSGIAKNIQYF. V and J are TRBV5-1 and TRBJ2-4; TRBD2 matches 7 bases. The V gene end was trimmed by 0 bases and the J gene end by 0 bases; junction bases not matched to a gene: 6. Germline V gene lookup returns CDR1 SGHRS and CDR2 YFSETQ. The CDR3 spans 17 residues.

The chain recombines TRBV7-9 with TRBJ2-3; D is possibly TRBD2 (6 bases). V gave up 4 bases and J gave up 6 bases, with 17 bases separating them. CDR3 length: 15 residues. Germline loops: CDR1 SEHNR, CDR2 FQNEAQ (reference sequence). For the CDR3, the DNA is TGTGCCAGCAGCTCGCGAGCGGGCCAATCGGATACGCAGTATTTT. It is translated as CASSSRAGQSDTQYF.

The chain employs TRBV20-1 and TRBJ2-7; 9 bases align to TRBD1. CDR1 DFQATT and CDR2 SNEGSKA come from the germline V gene (reference sequence). The CDR3 spans 14 residues. After removal of 3 bases from V and 7 bases from J, the junction contained 10 bases not matched to a gene. For the CDR3, the DNA is TGCAGTGCTAGTTCCACAGGGGGCTCAGGAGAGCAGTACTTC. As protein: CSASSTGGSGEQYF.

This clonotype was seen more than once but under ten times. The rearrangement uses TRBV12-3 or TRBV12-4 and TRBJ1-1; TRBD1 matches at 8 bases. The length of the CDR3 is 12 residues. Losses at the gene ends were 4 bases for V and 7 bases for J; bases not matched to a gene: 2. The CDR3 bases are TGTGCCAGCAGTTATACAGGGGGTGAAGCTTTCTTT. Translation gives CASSYTGGEAFF.

This clonotype showed up just a few times. V gene TRBV7-3 combines with J gene TRBJ2-1; 8 bases align to TRBD2. The germline V gene encodes CDR1 SGHTA and CDR2 FQGTGA. This CDR3 has 15 amino acids. J gave up 2 bases and V 4 bases, and 4 bases lay outside the gene matches. The CDR3 nucleotides read TGTGCCAGCAGCTCGACTAGCGAGACCTACAATGAGCAGTTCTTC. This translates into CASSSTSETYNEQFF.

The chain combines TRBV5-1 with TRBJ1-1, with D possibly matching TRBD1 (5 bases). Germline values: CDR1 SGHRS, CDR2 YFSETQ. The V end lost 2 bases, the J end lost 0 bases, and 20 bases lay between the germline ends. CDR3 length equals 18 residues. The CDR3, as DNA: TGCGCCAGCAGCTTAATCGGGGTCGACAGAGATTTGAACACTGAAGCTTTCTTT. This sequence encodes CASSLIGVDRDLNTEAFF.

This clonotype was recorded many times. This chain connects TRBV7-8 to TRBJ2-6; TRBD2 agrees at 7 bases. CDR3 length equals 16 residues. In germline, CDR1 is SGHVS, CDR2 FQNEAQ. Losses at the gene ends were 0 bases for V and 1 base for J; bases not matched to a gene: 0. CDR3 DNA: TGTGCCAGCAGCTTAGCGGGGGGGTCTGGGGCCAACGTCCTGACTTTC. Translation: CASSLAGGSGANVLTF.